One sample yielded the 24 T cell receptor beta chains listed below, sequenced in a study of blood T cell repertoires in COVID-19. TCRdb's copy holds only in-frame clones and misses some; the assay was immunoSEQ multiplex PCR. The sample has approximately 230,000 clones; about 79% are singletons. Material for sequencing was peripheral blood. Every receptor here comes from an elderly man with acute or convalescent COVID-19.

This sequence joins TRBV6-5 and TRBJ1-5; the match to TRBD1 covers 8 bases. The length of the CDR3 is 15 residues. Germline V gene lookup returns CDR1 MNHEY and CDR2 SVGAGI. Germline trimming cut 5 bases from V and 3 bases from J; bases unmatched to any gene: 6. This chain's CDR3 is CASSPRGLTNQPQHF. The DNA of the CDR3 is TGTGCCAGCAGTCCCAGGGGGCTTACCAATCAGCCCCAGCATTTT.

The chain has TRBV11-2 and TRBJ1-3; 12 bases are shared with TRBD1. CDR3 length: 19 amino acids. V lost 4 bases, J lost 4 bases, and 14 bases stayed unmatched. CDR1 is SGHAT and CDR2 is FQNNGV in the germline V gene. CDR3 sequence (DNA): TGTGCCAGCAGCTGGATTACCGGGACAGGGGGCGCGCGGGGAAACACCATATATTTT. Protein sequence: CASSWITGTGGARGNTIYF.

This clone occurred a few times. J is TRBJ2-7 and V is TRBV10-3, with 10 bases that match TRBD1. With 6 bases clipped from V and 6 bases from J, the junction kept 8 bases outside the gene matches. From germline, CDR1 is ENHRY and CDR2 SYGVKD. The CDR3 runs to 14 residues. The CDR3 sequence: CAIRQEGQGGEQYF. The CDR3 DNA sequence: TGTGCCATCAGACAAGAAGGACAGGGGGGCGAGCAGTACTTC.

V is TRBV25-1 and J is TRBJ1-3; maybe TRBD1 (6 bases). V was cut by 4 bases and J by 0 bases, with 13 bases left in between. This CDR3 comprises 16 residues. Germline V gene data show CDR1 as MGHDK and CDR2 as SYGVNS. This CDR3 reads CASSAWQGSSGNTIYF. The CDR3 nucleotides are TGTGCCAGCAGTGCCTGGCAGGGGAGCTCTGGAAACACCATATATTTT.

To note about this clone: This specimen includes other DNA sequences encoding the same CDR3. The CDR3 DNA reads as TGTGCCAGCAGTTACTCGACAGGGTATAATTCACCCCTCCACTTT. Translated: CASSYSTGYNSPLHF. The V and J genes are TRBV6-5 and TRBJ1-6; 7 bases match TRBD1. Trimming at V came to 0 bases and at J to 4 bases, leaving 0 bases not matched to a gene. The V gene's germline CDR1 is MNHEY and CDR2 SVGAGI. The CDR3 totals 15 residues.

The genes are TRBV7-2 and TRBJ2-3; D might be TRBD2 (7 bases). Germline V lookup: CDR1 SGHTA, CDR2 FQGNSA. With 4 bases removed from V and 1 base from J, the gap between germline ends came to 15 bases. The CDR3 loop spans 16 amino acids. In DNA, the CDR3 is TGTGCCAGCAGCTCCCAAAGGGGGGGCGGCACAGATACGCAGTATTTT. It yields the protein CASSSQRGGGTDTQYF.

J is TRBJ2-6 and V is TRBV19; perhaps TRBD2 as D (5 bases). Per germline, CDR1 LNHDA and CDR2 SQIVND (reference sequence). CDR3 length: 17 amino acids. With 7 bases removed from V and 0 bases from J, the gap between germline ends came to 16 bases. The CDR3 DNA follows: TGTGCCAGTACTTCTCGAGGGCTTCTCTCTGGGGCCAACGTCCTGACTTTC. It translates to CASTSRGLLSGANVLTF.

The chain employs TRBV5-1 and TRBJ2-2; 8 nucleotides agree with TRBD1. CDR1 is SGHRS, CDR2 YFSETQ, per germline. The V gene end was trimmed by 7 bases and the J gene end by 8 bases; junction bases not matched to a gene: 13. The CDR3 contains 15 residues. This chain's CDR3 is CASSPRTGIGGELFF. In DNA form, the CDR3 reads TGCGCCAGCTCCCCCCGGACAGGGATAGGTGGGGAGCTGTTTTTT.

The chain employs TRBV6-1 and TRBJ2-7, with a tentative D call TRBD2 (7 bases). CDR3 length equals 15 residues. CDR1 is MNHNS and CDR2 is SASEGT in the germline V gene. The ends were cut back, 3 bases at V and 0 bases at J, with 12 bases in the middle. The CDR3 spells CASSEGRGLSYEQYF. DNA for the CDR3: TGTGCCAGCAGTGAGGGGCGGGGGCTCTCCTACGAGCAGTACTTC.

This clone was seen a single time. The chain joins TRBV4-2 to TRBJ2-7, with 8 nucleotides matching TRBD2. J gave up 3 bases and V 3 bases, and 1 base lay outside the gene matches. CDR1 is LGHNA and CDR2 is YNFKEQ in the germline V gene. The CDR3 has 13 amino acids. CDR3 DNA: TGTGCCAGCAGCCAGGGACTAGGCTACGAGCAGTACTTC. It yields the protein CASSQGLGYEQYF.

The CDR3 DNA reads as TGTGCCAGCAGTTATACTGGGGCGGTTAACACCGGGGAGCTGTTTTTT. Translating it yields CASSYTGAVNTGELFF. The chain uses TRBV6-6 and TRBJ2-2, with D maybe TRBD1 (5 bases). The CDR3 has 16 amino acids. Deletions cut 3 bases from V and 2 bases from J, with 13 bases between. Germline values: CDR1 MNHNY, CDR2 SVGAGI (reference sequence).

The chain uses TRBV28 and TRBJ2-3; 9 bases map to TRBD1. The CDR3 runs 17 residues. After removal of 3 bases from V and 3 bases from J, the junction contained 10 bases not matched to a gene. Germline V gene sequence: CDR1 MDHEN, CDR2 SYDVKM. CDR3 DNA sequence: TGTGCCAGCAGTTTCCCTCTACAGGGGGCGGGGACAGATACGCAGTATTTT. Residues: CASSFPLQGAGTDTQYF.

This clone has only one observation. Here the CDR3 reads CASSWEPGQGALNTGELFF. For the CDR3, the DNA is TGTGCCAGCAGTTGGGAACCGGGACAGGGGGCGTTGAACACCGGGGAGCTGTTTTTT. The rearrangement links TRBV6-2 or TRBV6-3 to TRBJ2-2, with 12 nucleotides matching TRBD1. Germline CDR1 reads MNHEY; CDR2 reads SVGEGT. J lost 1 base, V lost 4 bases, and 10 bases had no gene match. The CDR3 length is 19 residues.

In DNA, the CDR3 is TGTGCCAGCAAACAGGGGGCGCGTAACAATCAGCCCCAGCATTTT. Its protein is CASKQGARNNQPQHF. The rearrangement joins TRBV6-5 to TRBJ1-5, with TRBD1 matching over 9 bases. This CDR3 has 15 amino acids. V lost 7 bases and J lost 3; bases outside the gene matches: 7. CDR1 is MNHEY, CDR2 SVGAGI, per germline.

This chain links TRBV28 with TRBJ2-1; tentative D call: TRBD1 (6 bases). The CDR3 totals 13 residues. The V gene's germline CDR1 is MDHEN and CDR2 SYDVKM. V shed 6 bases and J shed 4 bases, with 10 bases lying between them. The CDR3 region has the DNA TGTGCCAGCAGAAGGGGACAATACAATGAGCAGTTCTTC. Its translation is CASRRGQYNEQFF.

The rearrangement joins TRBV14 to TRBJ1-3; TRBD1 might be the D (6 bases). Trimming pared 2 bases from V and 0 bases from J, leaving 14 bases between. The CDR3 extends over 17 amino acids. Germline V gene lookup returns CDR1 SGHDN and CDR2 FVKESK. CDR3 amino acids: CASSQLTGSISGNTIYF. CDR3 DNA: TGTGCCAGCAGCCAACTCACAGGGTCAATCTCTGGAAACACCATATATTTT.

V usage is TRBV27 and J usage is TRBJ2-1; 12 bases match TRBD2. The germline CDR1 and CDR2 sequences are MNHEY and SMNVEV (reference sequence). The V segment lost 7 bases and the J segment 9 bases; nucleotides outside the gene matches: 10. The CDR3 spans 15 residues. For the CDR3, the DNA is TGTGCCAGCAAACGGACTAGCGGGAAGGTGGCTGAGCAGTTCTTC. This codes for CASKRTSGKVAEQFF.

This clone was seen only a few times. The chain joins TRBV4-1 to TRBJ1-5, with D maybe TRBD1 (5 bases). CDR3 length: 16 residues. V was clipped by 1 base and J by 3 bases, with 13 bases between them. Germline CDR1 reads MGHRA; CDR2 reads YSYEKL. The CDR3: CASSQVGKQVNQPQHF. The CDR3 DNA sequence: TGCGCCAGCAGCCAAGTTGGAAAACAGGTCAATCAGCCCCAGCATTTT.

The rearrangement uses TRBV30 and TRBJ1-3; 11 bases are a match to TRBD1. With 1 base clipped from V and 5 bases from J, the junction kept 1 base outside the gene matches. This CDR3 comprises 14 residues. The germline gives CDR1 GTSNPN, CDR2 SVGIG (reference sequence). CDR3 bases: TGTGCCTGGAGTGGGACAGGGGGCAGAAACACCATATATTTT. It translates to CAWSGTGGRNTIYF.

The chain recombines TRBV20-1 with TRBJ2-1; tentatively, D is TRBD2 (5 bases). The germline V gene has CDR1 DFQATT and CDR2 SNEGSKA (reference sequence). With 3 bases removed from V and 11 bases from J, the gap between germline ends came to 8 bases. The CDR3 runs 10 residues. CDR3 region: CSASGIKQFF. CDR3 DNA sequence: TGCAGTGCTAGCGGGATCAAGCAGTTCTTC.

This chain uses TRBV2 with TRBJ1-4, with D possibly matching TRBD1 (5 bases). Trimming took off 5 bases at V and 5 bases at J, with 15 bases between the two ends. The CDR3 length is 15 residues. CDR1 SNHLY and CDR2 FYNNEI come from the germline V gene. CDR3 protein: CASSPGIGLNEKLFF. The CDR3 nucleotides read TGTGCCAGCAGTCCAGGGATAGGGCTGAATGAAAAACTGTTTTTT. Supplemented by reference TRBV2 and TRBJ1-4, the full variable domain reads EPEVTQTPSHQVTQMGQEVILRCVPISNHLYFYWYRQILGQKVEFLVSFYNNEISEKSEIFDDQFSVERPDGSNFTLKIRSTKLEDSAMYFCASSPGIGLNEKLFFGSGTQLSVL.

The chain carries TRBV7-2 and TRBJ2-7; D not certain. V lost 5 bases to trimming and J lost 1 base, with 12 bases between them. Germline-derived CDR1 and CDR2 are SGHTA and FQGNSA. The CDR3 has 14 residues. The CDR3 loop reads CASSPQAASYEQYF. CDR3 nucleotides: TGTGCCAGCAGCCCCCAGGCCGCATCCTACGAGCAGTACTTC. The whole variable domain, filled in from reference TRBV7-2 and TRBJ2-7, reads GAGVSQSPSNKVTEKGKDVELRCDPISGHTALYWYRQSLGQGLEFLIYFQGNSAPDKSGLPSDRFSAERTGGSVSTLTIQRTQQEDSAVYLCASSPQAASYEQYFGPGTRLTVT.

The CDR3 DNA reads as TGTGCCAGCAGCCCACAGGGGATTGCTGAAGCTTTCTTT. Protein sequence: CASSPQGIAEAFF. The chain employs TRBV7-9 and TRBJ1-1, with 7 bases that match TRBD1. Per the germline V gene, CDR1 is SEHNR and CDR2 is FQNEAQ (reference sequence). The junction had 6 bases not matched to a gene; V was cut back by 5 bases and J by 6 bases. The CDR3 spans 13 residues.

The V gene is TRBV4-1, the J gene TRBJ2-3; maybe TRBD2 (6 bases). The CDR3 spans 16 residues. The germline CDR1 and CDR2 sequences are MGHRA and YSYEKL. The germline V and J ends were trimmed by 0 bases and 0 bases, with 10 bases remaining between them. The CDR3 region is CASSQEERASTDTQYF. As DNA, the CDR3 is TGCGCCAGCAGCCAAGAGGAGCGGGCTAGCACAGATACGCAGTATTTT.